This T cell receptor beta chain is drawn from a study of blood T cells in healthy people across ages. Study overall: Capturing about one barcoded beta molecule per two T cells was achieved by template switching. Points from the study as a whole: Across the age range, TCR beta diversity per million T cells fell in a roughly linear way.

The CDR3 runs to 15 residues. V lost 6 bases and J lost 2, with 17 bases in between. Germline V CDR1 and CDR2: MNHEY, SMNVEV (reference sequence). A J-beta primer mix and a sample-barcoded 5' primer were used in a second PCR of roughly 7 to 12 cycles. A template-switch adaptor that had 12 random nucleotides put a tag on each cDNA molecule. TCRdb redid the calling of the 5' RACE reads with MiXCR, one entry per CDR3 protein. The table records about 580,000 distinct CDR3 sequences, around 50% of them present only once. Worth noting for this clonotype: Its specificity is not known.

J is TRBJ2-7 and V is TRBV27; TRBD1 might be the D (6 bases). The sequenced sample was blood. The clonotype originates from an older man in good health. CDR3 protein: CASSTSAGTTYEQYF. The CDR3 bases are TGTGCCAGCAGCACCTCGGCCGGGACAACCTACGAGCAGTACTTC.